Detailed here is one T cell receptor beta chain. V lost 1 base and J 2 bases, leaving 7 bases between the germline ends. Germline loops: CDR1 MGHRA, CDR2 YSYEKL. This CDR3 comprises 14 residues. The data belong to a study of blood T cells in healthy people across ages. Together with a sample-barcoded 5' primer, a J-beta primer mix was included in a second PCR lasting about 6 to 11 cycles. TCRdb independently ran MiXCR on the 5' RACE reads; one entry per CDR3 protein. The sample lists approximately 900,000 distinct CDR3 sequences; 29% were seen once. This sample also belongs to another study, concerning T cells of mothers and their children.

This TCR derives from a woman in her thirties or forties in good health. The specimen was blood. This chain uses TRBV4-1 with TRBJ2-3; D is unclear. CDR3 protein: CASSQARFTDTQYF. CDR3 sequence (DNA): TGCGCCAGCAGCCAAGCTAGATTCACAGATACGCAGTATTTT.